The 28 T cell receptor beta chains below all came from one sample that was sequenced in a study of CD8 T cells in ankylosing spondylitis. TCRdb reanalysed the 5' RACE reads using MiXCR and keeps one entry per CDR3 protein. The sample carries about 270,000 distinct CDR3 sequences, 30% to 40% recorded once. The sequenced sample consisted of blood, either unsorted or a sorted T cell fraction (not recorded which). These TCRs come from a male donor with ankylosing spondylitis or in good health (not recorded which).

The gene calls are TRBV18 and TRBJ2-7; either TRBD1 or TRBD2 may fit D (5 bases each). V was trimmed by 5 bases and J by 4 bases, leaving 12 bases between them. CDR1 and CDR2 from the germline V gene are KGHSH and LQKENI. The CDR3 contains 13 residues. The CDR3 loop is CASSEFREYEQYF. The CDR3 nucleotides read TGTGCCAGCTCAGAGTTCAGGGAGTACGAGCAGTACTTC.

The rearrangement uses TRBV9 and TRBJ2-7, with a weak D call TRBD1 (6 bases). Trimming removed 0 bases at V and 3 bases at J, with 10 bases between. The V gene's germline CDR1 is SGDLS and CDR2 YYNGEE. CDR3 length: 14 residues. The CDR3 spells CASSVVPDSYEQYF. CDR3 bases: TGTGCCAGCAGCGTAGTCCCGGACAGCTACGAGCAGTACTTC.

The rearrangement uses TRBV12-3 or TRBV12-4 and TRBJ2-3; the D gene is possibly TRBD2 (6 bases). The CDR3 is 16 residues long. Deletions cut 5 bases from V and 3 bases from J, with 18 bases between. Written as DNA, the CDR3 is TGTGCCAGCAGTACACATGGCGGGGTCTCTACAGATACGCAGTATTTT. Protein product: CASSTHGGVSTDTQYF.

This rearrangement joins TRBV28 to TRBJ2-4; 11 bases map to TRBD1. Germline V gene data show CDR1 as MDHEN and CDR2 as SYDVKM. This CDR3 is 14 amino acids long. V shed 9 bases and J 6 bases; nucleotides not matched to a gene: 7. The CDR3 reads CASDTGTGGNIQYF. CDR3 bases: TGTGCCAGTGACACCGGGACAGGGGGAAACATTCAGTACTTC.

In this sample, this clonotype turned up a few times. The chain carries TRBV12-3 or TRBV12-4 and TRBJ2-1, with TRBD2 matching 7 bases. V shed 6 bases, J shed 3 bases, and the junction held 8 bases outside the gene matches. The CDR3 has 15 residues. In DNA form, the CDR3 reads TGTGCCAGCAGCCCCTCGGGGGGTTTCTACAATGAGCAGTTCTTC. Amino acids: CASSPSGGFYNEQFF.

The chain recombines TRBV24-1 with TRBJ2-5; the match to TRBD1 covers 9 bases. This CDR3 has 16 amino acids. V trimming: 0 bases; J trimming: 3 bases; junction bases outside the gene matches: 4. Germline CDR1 and CDR2: KGHDR and SFDVKD. The CDR3 region has the DNA TGTGCCACCAGTGATTTGCCCCGGGACAGGGAAGAGACCCAGTACTTC. It yields the protein CATSDLPRDREETQYF.

The chain is built from TRBV7-9 and TRBJ2-5; a weak D match, TRBD1 (5 bases). CDR3 length equals 14 residues. Trimming left V 5 bases short and J 5 bases short, with 15 bases between. From germline, CDR1 is SEHNR and CDR2 FQNEAQ (reference sequence). The CDR3 spells CASSTQQVWETQYF. In nucleotides, the CDR3 is TGTGCCAGCAGCACGCAACAGGTGTGGGAGACCCAGTACTTC.

The rearrangement links TRBV30 to TRBJ1-3; D is undetermined. The V end was cut by 3 bases, the J end by 8 bases, with 17 bases between. CDR1 and CDR2 from the germline V gene are GTSNPN and SVGIG (reference sequence). The CDR3 consists of 14 residues. This CDR3 reads CAWSGGVGGDTIYF. The CDR3 DNA reads TGTGCCTGGAGCGGAGGAGTTGGTGGGGACACCATATATTTT.

The chain uses TRBV29-1 and TRBJ2-7, with D possibly being TRBD2 (6 bases). V gave up 1 base and J gave up 6 bases, with 10 bases separating them. The CDR3 has 12 residues. Germline V CDR1 and CDR2: SQVTM, ANQGSEA. The CDR3 sequence: CSVEGSGSEQYF. The CDR3 region has the DNA TGCAGCGTTGAAGGGTCCGGGAGCGAGCAGTACTTC.

In this sample, this clonotype turned up a few times. This chain links TRBV20-1 with TRBJ1-2; 10 nucleotides align to TRBD1. V gave up 5 bases and J gave up 0 bases; unmatched junction bases: 6. This CDR3 comprises 15 residues. Per the germline V gene, CDR1 is DFQATT and CDR2 is SNEGSKA (reference sequence). The CDR3 spells CSAGPGTGANYGYTF. CDR3 sequence (DNA): TGCAGTGCTGGACCCGGGACAGGGGCTAACTATGGCTACACCTTC.

The genes are TRBV6-5 and TRBJ2-5, with 7 bases that match TRBD1. After removal of 7 bases from V and 4 bases from J, the junction contained 12 bases not matched to a gene. The CDR3 consists of 15 residues. Germline V gene sequence: CDR1 MNHEY, CDR2 SVGAGI. In DNA, the CDR3 is TGTGCCAGCATTACCACGACAGGGTTAGGAGAGACCCAGTACTTC. The encoded protein is CASITTTGLGETQYF.

The CDR3 reads CASSFVGVSDTQYF. CDR3 nucleotide sequence: TGTGCCAGCAGCTTCGTGGGAGTCTCAGATACGCAGTATTTT. V and J are TRBV7-2 and TRBJ2-3, with D maybe TRBD2 (5 bases). V dropped 3 bases and J dropped 4 bases, with 11 bases sitting between them. This CDR3 is built from 14 residues. Germline V gene lookup returns CDR1 SGHTA and CDR2 FQGNSA.

The chain carries TRBV11-2 and TRBJ1-6; D gene unclear. Germline CDR1 reads SGHAT; CDR2 reads FQNNGV. Trimming cost V 5 bases and J 0 bases, with 8 bases left between them. The CDR3 runs to 15 residues. This chain's CDR3 is CASSTSSSYNSPLHF. As DNA, the CDR3 is TGTGCCAGCAGCACTAGCAGCTCCTATAATTCACCCCTCCACTTT.

The CDR3 sequence: CASSLGRTSNTGELFF. The CDR3 region has the DNA TGTGCCAGCAGCTTAGGCCGGACATCGAACACCGGGGAGCTGTTTTTT. V is TRBV7-3 and J is TRBJ2-2; D possibly corresponds to TRBD1 (5 bases). CDR1 and CDR2 from the germline V gene are SGHTA and FQGTGA. The V and J ends lost 2 bases and 0 bases respectively, with 10 bases between them. This CDR3 has 16 amino acids.

The table lists this clonotype with a few counts. The CDR3 spells CASSQRGNSPLHF. The CDR3 DNA reads TGTGCCAGCAGTCAACGTGGTAATTCACCCCTCCACTTT. The chain employs TRBV27 and TRBJ1-6; D not resolved. Between the trimmed V and J ends, which lost 5 bases and 6 bases, there was a span of 8 bases. The CDR3 contains 13 residues. CDR1 is MNHEY, CDR2 SMNVEV, per germline (reference sequence).

V is TRBV25-1 and J is TRBJ1-1; D is ambiguous. Germline values: CDR1 MGHDK, CDR2 SYGVNS. The CDR3 length is 16 residues. Trimming left V 3 bases short and J 1 base short, with 15 bases between. CDR3 bases: TGTGCCAGCAGTGATGTGGGCCGAAAAGGGAACACTGAAGCTTTCTTT. Its translation: CASSDVGRKGNTEAFF.

This chain joins TRBV12-3 or TRBV12-4 and TRBJ2-3; D gene unclear. Trimming removed 5 bases at V and 6 bases at J, with 18 bases between. The CDR3 length is 15 residues. CDR3 coding DNA: TGTGCCAGCAGTAGACGCCCGGTCCCGAGGGATACGCAGTATTTT. Translating it yields CASSRRPVPRDTQYF.

The rearrangement joins TRBV12-3 or TRBV12-4 to TRBJ2-2; D is ambiguous. Trimming removed 0 bases at V and 1 base at J, with 6 bases between. The CDR3 totals 15 residues. CDR3 DNA: TGTGCCAGCAGTTTAGCGGGTTGGAACACCGGGGAGCTGTTTTTT. This gives the protein CASSLAGWNTGELFF.

This clonotype was counted between two and nine times. The CDR3 region has the DNA TGTGCCACCAGCACAAACAGGGGAGATACGCAGTATTTT. This codes for CATSTNRGDTQYF. The chain is built from TRBV15 and TRBJ2-3; 7 nucleotides align to TRBD1. Losses at the gene ends were 4 bases for V and 5 bases for J; bases not matched to a gene: 3. The CDR3 covers 13 residues. Germline CDR1 is LNHNV and CDR2 is YYDKDF (reference sequence).

The chain couples TRBV6-5 to TRBJ1-1; D is perhaps TRBD1 (6 bases). With 8 bases removed from V and 4 bases from J, the gap between germline ends came to 11 bases. CDR3 length equals 12 residues. Per the germline V gene, CDR1 is MNHEY and CDR2 is SVGAGI. The CDR3 sequence: CASGRGGTEAFF. The CDR3 region has the DNA TGTGCCAGCGGAAGGGGGGGCACTGAAGCTTTCTTT.

The chain employs TRBV29-1 and TRBJ2-5, with 8 bases aligning to TRBD1. The germline CDR1 and CDR2 sequences are SQVTM and ANQGSEA. Trimming took 3 bases from V and 2 from J; bases not matched to a gene: 2. The length of the CDR3 is 13 residues. In nucleotides, the CDR3 is TGCAGCGTTGACTGGACAGGGCAAGAGACCCAGTACTTC. This translates into CSVDWTGQETQYF.

The V gene is TRBV5-1, the J gene TRBJ2-1; no firm D call. The CDR3 contains 13 residues. V was clipped by 5 bases and J by 2 bases, with 8 bases between them. The germline gives CDR1 SGHRS, CDR2 YFSETQ. The CDR3 is CASRLTAYNEQFF. In nucleotides, the CDR3 is TGCGCCAGCAGACTAACCGCCTACAATGAGCAGTTCTTC.

The chain uses TRBV7-2 and TRBJ1-4; no firm D call. V lost 1 base to trimming and J lost 7 bases, with 10 bases between them. From germline, CDR1 is SGHTA and CDR2 FQGNSA. CDR3 length: 14 amino acids. CDR3 residues: CASSLVRVGEKLFF. CDR3 coding DNA: TGTGCCAGCAGCTTAGTTCGTGTCGGTGAAAAACTGTTTTTT.

This clonotype was counted between two and nine times. The chain combines TRBV20-1 with TRBJ1-3; 9 positions match TRBD1. Germline CDR1 reads DFQATT; CDR2 reads SNEGSKA (reference sequence). V was pared by 1 base and J by 7 bases, with 8 bases of the junction left unmatched. CDR3 length equals 15 residues. CDR3 nucleotide sequence: TGCAGTGCTAGAGGGTCCGGGACAGGGATGAACACCATATATTTT. It translates to CSARGSGTGMNTIYF.

This clonotype was counted only a few times. The CDR3 bases are TGTGCCATCAGTGAGGGTAACAATGAGCAGTTCTTC. Its translation is CAISEGNNEQFF. J is TRBJ2-1 and V is TRBV10-3; D not certain. From germline, CDR1 is ENHRY and CDR2 SYGVKD. The CDR3 spans 12 residues. Trimming pared 2 bases from V and 5 bases from J, leaving 4 bases between.

This chain connects TRBV20-1 to TRBJ1-2; D is unclear. Germline V gene sequence: CDR1 DFQATT, CDR2 SNEGSKA (reference sequence). V was trimmed by 6 bases and J by 4 bases, leaving 12 bases between them. CDR3 length equals 12 residues. For the CDR3, the DNA is TGCAGTGCACCGAGGGAGTCCTATGGCTACACCTTC. It translates to CSAPRESYGYTF.

V usage is TRBV4-2 and J usage is TRBJ2-1; D unresolved. V was shortened by 7 bases and J by 0 bases, with 19 bases between the two germline ends. CDR1 LGHNA and CDR2 YNFKEQ come from the germline V gene. CDR3 length equals 17 residues. CDR3 sequence reads: CASTPLGPTDSYNEQFF. In DNA, the CDR3 is TGTGCCAGCACCCCCCTCGGCCCCACGGACTCCTACAATGAGCAGTTCTTC.

The rearrangement uses TRBV20-1 and TRBJ2-7; D gene unclear. Germline V CDR1 and CDR2: DFQATT, SNEGSKA (reference sequence). This CDR3 is built from 12 residues. Trimming removed 1 base from V and 4 bases from J, with 8 bases in between. The CDR3, as DNA: TGCAGTGCTAGAGGTGTAGATTACGAGCAGTACTTC. This translates into CSARGVDYEQYF.